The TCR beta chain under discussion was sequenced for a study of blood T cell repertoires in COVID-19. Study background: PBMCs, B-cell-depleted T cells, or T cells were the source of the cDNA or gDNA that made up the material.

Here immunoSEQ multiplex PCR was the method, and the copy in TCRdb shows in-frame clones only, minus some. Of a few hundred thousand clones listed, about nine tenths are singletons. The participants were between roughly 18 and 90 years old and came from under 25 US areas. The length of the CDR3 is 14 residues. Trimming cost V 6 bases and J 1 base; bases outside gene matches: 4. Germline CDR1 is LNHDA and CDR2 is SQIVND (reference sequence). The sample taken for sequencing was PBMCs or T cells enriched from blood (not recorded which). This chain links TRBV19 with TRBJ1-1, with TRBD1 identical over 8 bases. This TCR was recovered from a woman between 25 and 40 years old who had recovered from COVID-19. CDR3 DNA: TGTGCCAGTAGGAGACAGGGGAAGAACACTGAAGCTTTCTTT. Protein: CASRRQGKNTEAFF.